The 31 T cell receptor beta chains listed next were all sequenced from one sample in a study of blood T cell repertoires in COVID-19. Profiled with immunoSEQ multiplex PCR; TCRdb holds only in-frame clones, not every one. The sample has some 420,000 clones, over 75% seen once; the top ten hold approximately 1.2%. Source material: PBMCs or T cells enriched from blood (not recorded which). The origin of the receptors is a man aged 25-40 years who had recovered from COVID-19.

The genes are TRBV28 and TRBJ1-1; D might be TRBD1 (5 bases). V was cut by 5 bases and J by 5 bases, with 15 bases left in between. CDR1 is MDHEN, CDR2 SYDVKM, per germline. This CDR3 is built from 14 residues. The CDR3 nucleotides read TGTGCCAGCAGTATCACAAGGGGTCCTACTGAAGCTTTCTTT. Protein: CASSITRGPTEAFF.

The chain has TRBV19 and TRBJ1-2; a possible D gene is TRBD1 (6 bases). The CDR3 runs to 12 residues. V lost 7 bases, J lost 6 bases, and 12 bases lay in between. From germline, CDR1 is LNHDA and CDR2 SQIVND (reference sequence). This CDR3 reads CASNRARDGYTF. CDR3 nucleotides: TGTGCCAGTAACAGGGCCAGGGATGGCTACACCTTC.

This clone has just a few counts. The V gene is TRBV6-4, the J gene TRBJ1-2; 7 bases match TRBD1. Germline V lookup: CDR1 MRHNA, CDR2 SNTAGT. The CDR3 sequence is 15 residues long. The junction had 5 bases not matched to a gene; V was cut back by 0 bases and J by 4 bases. The CDR3 DNA follows: TGTGCCAGCAGTGACTCTTACAGGGGTGGCTATGGCTACACCTTC. It yields the protein CASSDSYRGGYGYTF.

This chain links TRBV2 with TRBJ2-1; D perhaps matches TRBD1 (6 bases). Between the trimmed V and J ends, which lost 11 bases and 2 bases, there was a span of 19 bases. The CDR3 is made up of 15 amino acids. Per germline, CDR1 SNHLY and CDR2 FYNNEI. CDR3 bases: TGTGCCGGGGGCACAGCACCCTCGCCCTACAATGAGCAGTTCTTC. Its translation is CAGGTAPSPYNEQFF.

This chain connects TRBV5-1 to TRBJ2-7; 11 bases line up with TRBD1. Germline trimming cut 7 bases from V and 3 bases from J; bases unmatched to any gene: 3. Germline CDR1 is SGHRS and CDR2 is YFSETQ. This CDR3 has 13 residues. CDR3 in DNA: TGCGCCAGCGGGACAGGGGGAGTCTACGAGCAGTACTTC. Residues: CASGTGGVYEQYF.

With regard to this clone: Distinct nucleotide sequences in the sample also encode this CDR3. The chain uses TRBV4-1 and TRBJ1-1; no definite D call. CDR3 size: 13 residues. The V end lost 1 base, the J end lost 4 bases, and 7 bases lay between the germline ends. The germline V gene encodes CDR1 MGHRA and CDR2 YSYEKL. This CDR3 is CASSQGRGTEAFF. CDR3 DNA: TGCGCCAGCAGCCAAGGACGGGGCACTGAAGCTTTCTTT.

The chain combines TRBV15 with TRBJ2-7; D not certain. The CDR3 extends over 15 amino acids. Looked up from germline, CDR1 is LNHNV and CDR2 is YYDKDF (reference sequence). Trimming cost V 3 bases and J 5 bases, with 17 bases left between them. The CDR3 DNA follows: TGTGCCACCAGCAGCGGTTCCCCGCCCTCTGACGAGCAGTACTTC. Its protein is CATSSGSPPSDEQYF.

The chain joins TRBV5-1 to TRBJ2-5; 8 nucleotides agree with TRBD2. Germline values: CDR1 SGHRS, CDR2 YFSETQ. V trimming: 2 bases; J trimming: 2 bases; junction bases outside the gene matches: 8. This CDR3 region has 16 residues. CDR3 sequence: CASSLAGEAGQETQYF. For the CDR3, the DNA is TGCGCCAGCAGCTTAGCGGGAGAGGCAGGACAAGAGACCCAGTACTTC.

This clone was detected once. The chain is built from TRBV5-4 and TRBJ1-1, with a weak D call TRBD1 (5 bases). CDR3 length: 16 amino acids. The ends were cut back, 4 bases at V and 10 bases at J, with 26 bases in the middle. Germline CDR1 reads SGHNT; CDR2 reads YYREEE (reference sequence). CDR3 coding DNA: TGTGCCAGCAGCATCGTCGACGGGACTCCCGGGAGGAGAGCTTTCTTT. As protein: CASSIVDGTPGRRAFF.

The rearrangement links TRBV7-8 to TRBJ2-7, with 9 bases fitting TRBD2. Germline values: CDR1 SGHVS, CDR2 FQNEAQ. Trimming removed 3 bases from V and 5 bases from J; junction bases left unmatched: 5. This CDR3 contains 14 residues. Here the CDR3 DNA reads TGTGCCAGCAGCTTCGGGACTAGCATTGACGAGCAGTACTTC. Amino acids: CASSFGTSIDEQYF.

This clone has a single count. The chain combines TRBV19 with TRBJ1-5; TRBD1 might be the D (6 bases). V shed 3 bases and J shed 3 bases, with 12 bases lying between them. Germline loops: CDR1 LNHDA, CDR2 SQIVND (reference sequence). CDR3 length equals 15 residues. CDR3 sequence (DNA): TGTGCCAGTAGTATCCCAGGACAGCCCAATCAGCCCCAGCATTTT. This translates into CASSIPGQPNQPQHF. Looking up the rest from reference TRBV19 and TRBJ1-5 gives the full variable domain: DGGITQSPKYLFRKEGQNVTLSCEQNLNHDAMYWYRQDPGQGLRLIYYSQIVNDFQKGDIAEGYSVSREKKESFPLTVTSAQKNPTAFYLCASSIPGQPNQPQHFGDGTRLSIL.

The rearrangement uses TRBV5-1 and TRBJ1-2; D remains unclear. Germline assignment: CDR1 SGHRS and CDR2 YFSETQ. Trimming stripped 4 bases from V and 0 bases from J, with 13 bases between. This CDR3 region has 15 residues. CDR3 nucleotide sequence: TGCGCCAGCAGCCCGGCCGGAGCTTCTAACTATGGCTACACCTTC. Protein sequence: CASSPAGASNYGYTF. Looking up the rest from reference TRBV5-1 and TRBJ1-2 gives the full variable domain: KAGVTQTPRYLIKTRGQQVTLSCSPISGHRSVSWYQQTPGQGLQFLFEYFSETQRNKGNFPGRFSGRQFSNSRSEMNVSTLELGDSALYLCASSPAGASNYGYTFGSGTRLTVV.

J is TRBJ2-1 and V is TRBV19, with D perhaps matching TRBD2 (5 bases). V dropped 0 bases and J dropped 6 bases, with 9 bases sitting between them. There are 14 residues in the CDR3. Germline loops: CDR1 LNHDA, CDR2 SQIVND (reference sequence). The CDR3 sequence is CASSIDRGFNEQFF. CDR3 coding DNA: TGTGCCAGTAGTATAGATCGGGGTTTCAATGAGCAGTTCTTC.

The CDR3 loop reads CASSYGVEQYF. The CDR3 nucleotides read TGTGCCAGCAGCTACGGGGTCGAGCAGTACTTC. V is TRBV13 and J is TRBJ2-7, with a weak D call TRBD2 (5 bases). The V and J ends lost 4 bases and 6 bases respectively, with 7 bases between them. This CDR3 is built from 11 residues. The germline CDR1 and CDR2 sequences are PRHDT and FYEKMQ (reference sequence). Drawing the rest from reference TRBV13 and TRBJ2-7, the complete variable domain is AAGVIQSPRHLIKEKRETATLKCYPIPRHDTVYWYQQGPGQDPQFLISFYEKMQSDKGSIPDRFSAQQFSDYHSELNMSSLELGDSALYFCASSYGVEQYFGPGTRLTVT.

This clone has ten or more counts. This sequence joins TRBV12-5 and TRBJ2-3, with a tentative D call TRBD2 (5 bases). The CDR3 covers 16 residues. Trimming shortened V by 7 bases and J by 2 bases, and 19 bases separated the two germline ends. Germline V lookup: CDR1 LGHNT, CDR2 FRNRAP. CDR3 amino acids: CASAGLALYLTDTQYF. Written as DNA, the CDR3 is TGTGCTAGTGCGGGATTGGCCCTTTATCTCACAGATACGCAGTATTTT.

J is TRBJ2-1 and V is TRBV5-4; no definite D call. The CDR3 consists of 15 residues. CDR1 SGHNT and CDR2 YYREEE come from the germline V gene (reference sequence). Trimming stripped 4 bases from V and 7 bases from J, with 18 bases between. The DNA of the CDR3 is TGTGCCAGCAGCAATAGTCTCCCCCCCGGGAATGAGCAGTTCTTC. It specifies CASSNSLPPGNEQFF.

The rearrangement joins TRBV4-1 to TRBJ1-2; 8 bases are shared with TRBD1. CDR3 length: 15 residues. CDR1 and CDR2 from the germline V gene are MGHRA and YSYEKL. V was pared by 2 bases and J by 0 bases, with 2 bases of the junction left unmatched. In DNA, the CDR3 is TGCGCCAGCAGCCAATGGGACAGGTCTAACTATGGCTACACCTTC. Translated, it gives CASSQWDRSNYGYTF.

V is TRBV24-1 and J is TRBJ2-1; 7 positions agree with TRBD2. CDR3 size: 16 residues. The junction had 12 bases not matched to a gene; V was cut back by 3 bases and J by 8 bases. CDR1 is KGHDR, CDR2 SFDVKD, per germline. CDR3: CATSDPPGPRGDEQFF. The CDR3 coding sequence is TGTGCCACCAGTGATCCCCCGGGGCCACGGGGGGATGAGCAGTTCTTC.

The chain employs TRBV5-1 and TRBJ2-2; weak D call: TRBD1 (6 bases). Trimming left V 1 base short and J 3 bases short, with 10 bases between. The length of the CDR3 is 15 residues. Per germline, CDR1 SGHRS and CDR2 YFSETQ. Written as DNA, the CDR3 is TGCGCCAGCAGCTTGATACAGGGAGACACCGGGGAGCTGTTTTTT. This encodes CASSLIQGDTGELFF. The variable domain in full, completed from reference TRBV5-1 and TRBJ2-2, reads KAGVTQTPRYLIKTRGQQVTLSCSPISGHRSVSWYQQTPGQGLQFLFEYFSETQRNKGNFPGRFSGRQFSNSRSEMNVSTLELGDSALYLCASSLIQGDTGELFFGEGSRLTVL.

J is TRBJ2-6 and V is TRBV5-8; D is ambiguous. This CDR3 has 16 residues. Germline V gene sequence: CDR1 SGHTS, CDR2 YDEGEE. Deletions cut 3 bases from V and 0 bases from J, with 10 bases between. CDR3 protein: CASSWVGVSGANVLTF. As DNA, the CDR3 is TGTGCCAGCAGCTGGGTTGGAGTCTCTGGGGCCAACGTCCTGACTTTC.

The chain couples TRBV3-1 (or the pseudogene TRBV3-2) to TRBJ2-3; 11 bases align to TRBD2. Losses at the gene ends were 3 bases for V and 0 bases for J; bases not matched to a gene: 5. Germline loops: CDR1 LGHDT, CDR2 YNNKEL (reference sequence). The CDR3 extends over 17 amino acids. The CDR3 loop reads CASSHTGTSGSTDTQYF. CDR3 DNA sequence: TGTGCCAGCAGCCACACCGGGACTAGCGGTAGCACAGATACGCAGTATTTT.

V is TRBV5-1 and J is TRBJ2-6; TRBD1 aligns across 9 bases. The germline V gene encodes CDR1 SGHRS and CDR2 YFSETQ. J gave up 0 bases and V 3 bases, and 4 bases lay outside the gene matches. The CDR3 spans 17 residues. CDR3 residues: CASSWDRVGSGANVLTF. CDR3 in DNA: TGCGCCAGCAGCTGGGACAGGGTCGGCTCTGGGGCCAACGTCCTGACTTTC.

The chain joins TRBV7-9 to TRBJ2-1; D remains ambiguous. The CDR3 covers 13 residues. V was shortened by 1 base and J by 15 bases, with 16 bases between the two germline ends. CDR1 is SEHNR and CDR2 is FQNEAQ in the germline V gene (reference sequence). The CDR3 DNA is TGTGCCAGCAGCTTAGGTTCGGTTTCCCTTTCGTTCTTC. Its protein product is CASSLGSVSLSFF. Combining the CDR3 with reference TRBV7-9 and TRBJ2-1 gives the whole variable domain DTGVSQNPRHKITKRGQNVTFRCDPISEHNRLYWYRQTLGQGPEFLTYFQNEAQLEKSRLLSDRFSAERPKGSFSTLEIQRTEQGDSAMYLCASSLGSVSLSFFGPGTRLTVL.

The count of this clone is one. The chain employs TRBV18 and TRBJ2-5; 10 bases match TRBD2. Germline V lookup: CDR1 KGHSH, CDR2 LQKENI. The CDR3 covers 16 residues. Trimming at V came to 4 bases and at J to 4 bases, leaving 9 bases not matched to a gene. The CDR3 spells CASSLRAGGLAETQYF. The CDR3 coding sequence is TGTGCCAGCTCACTACGAGCGGGAGGGCTAGCAGAGACCCAGTACTTC.

This clone occurred once. The DNA of the CDR3 is TGTGCCAGCAGCGTTCACCCGGGGGGCACTGAAGCTTTCTTT. Its translation: CASSVHPGGTEAFF. V gene TRBV9 combines with J gene TRBJ1-1, with D tentatively TRBD1 (5 bases). The CDR3 has 14 amino acids. Germline V lookup: CDR1 SGDLS, CDR2 YYNGEE. Trimming cost V 2 bases and J 4 bases, with 12 bases left between them.

The genes are TRBV24-1 and TRBJ2-3, with a weak D call TRBD2 (6 bases). The germline V gene has CDR1 KGHDR and CDR2 SFDVKD. V shed 3 bases and J shed 8 bases, with 26 bases lying between them. The CDR3 covers 18 residues. In DNA, the CDR3 is TGTGCCACCAGTGATAGTGTACGCGGGGAGACGTTAAGAGGTACGCAGTATTTT. Translating it yields CATSDSVRGETLRGTQYF.

V and J are TRBV28 and TRBJ2-7, with 12 bases identical to TRBD2. J was trimmed by 4 bases and V by 4 bases; bases with no gene match: 5. Germline lookup yields CDR1 MDHEN and CDR2 SYDVKM. The CDR3 length is 15 residues. The DNA for the CDR3 is TGTGCCAGCAGTTCTAGGACTAGCGGGATTTACGAGCAGTACTTC. It translates to CASSSRTSGIYEQYF.

This clone was observed a single time. The V and J genes are TRBV27 and TRBJ1-2; possible D gene TRBD1, 5 bases. The CDR3 has 13 residues. V was pared by 2 bases and J by 8 bases, with 12 bases between. The germline gives CDR1 MNHEY, CDR2 SMNVEV (reference sequence). CDR3: CASSLEGAGGYTF. The CDR3 bases are TGTGCCAGCAGTTTAGAAGGGGCAGGCGGCTACACCTTC.

This clone was found once. The CDR3 region is CASSYRQGALNYGYTF. As DNA, the CDR3 is TGTGCCAGCAGTTACCGACAGGGCGCCCTGAACTATGGCTACACCTTC. The rearrangement uses TRBV6-2 or TRBV6-3 and TRBJ1-2; TRBD1 agrees at 7 bases. This CDR3 region has 16 residues. Germline CDR1 MNHEY, CDR2 SVGEGT. The trim removed 2 bases at V and 2 bases at J, leaving 8 bases unmatched.

The rearrangement uses TRBV7-2 and TRBJ2-5, with 7 bases lining up with TRBD2. CDR3 length equals 14 residues. Trimming at V came to 5 bases and at J to 2 bases, leaving 5 bases not matched to a gene. Germline assignment: CDR1 SGHTA and CDR2 FQGNSA. The CDR3 sequence: CASSAGTKQETQYF. The CDR3 bases are TGTGCCAGCAGCGCCGGGACTAAACAAGAGACCCAGTACTTC.

This chain uses TRBV19 with TRBJ2-1, with 9 nucleotides matching TRBD2. Germline V gives CDR1 LNHDA, CDR2 SQIVND (reference sequence). V lost 8 bases and J lost 0; bases outside the gene matches: 5. The CDR3 runs to 15 residues. The chain's CDR3 is CASASGASSYNEQFF. CDR3 bases: TGTGCCAGTGCTAGCGGGGCGAGCTCCTACAATGAGCAGTTCTTC. Full variable domain (rest looked up from reference TRBV19 and TRBJ2-1): DGGITQSPKYLFRKEGQNVTLSCEQNLNHDAMYWYRQDPGQGLRLIYYSQIVNDFQKGDIAEGYSVSREKKESFPLTVTSAQKNPTAFYLCASASGASSYNEQFFGPGTRLTVL.